The table lists the clone carrying this T cell receptor beta chain with many counts. Its antigen remains unknown. The CDR3 end lies 3 residues beyond the end of the read and is filled in from the germline J gene. This CDR3 comprises 15 residues. Germline CDR1 is SGHRS and CDR2 is YFSETQ. The junction had 3 bases not matched to a gene; V was cut back by 0 bases and J by 7 bases. These data come from a study of T cell clonality in common variable immunodeficiency. The repertoire was sequenced with immunoSEQ multiplex PCR; TCRdb's copy has only in-frame clones and lacks some. This sample includes about 66,000 clones with no singletons; its ten biggest clones take up about 1.7%. General observations from the study: In common variable immunodeficiency, TCR beta chains reportedly carried fewer deletions and N-nucleotide insertions. T cell subpopulation sequencing would be needed to explain CVID clonality. CVID subjects showed higher TCRbeta clonality than healthy controls.

Most patients and controls had Caucasian heritage. The sample comprised peripheral blood mononuclear cells. The clonotype was recovered from a person aged 18 to 75 in good health. This chain connects TRBV5-1 to TRBJ1-6; 8 nucleotides match TRBD1. CDR3 bases read: TGCGCCAGCAGCTTGGAAGGGGACAGGAATTCACCC. Translating it yields CASSLEGDRNSP. The full CDR3 sequence reads CASSLEGDRNSPLHF.